These 3 T cell receptor beta chains were all obtained from the same sample, sequenced in a study of blood T cell repertoires in COVID-19. TCRdb keeps only in-frame clones here, not all; method: immunoSEQ multiplex PCR. The table lists a few hundred thousand clones, approximately 86% of them singletons, with around 13% in the top ten. Sequencing was done on a sample of peripheral blood. These TCRs come from a woman in her seventies with COVID-19, enrolled during active disease.

The chain has TRBV12-3 or TRBV12-4 and TRBJ2-3, with TRBD1 matching 9 bases. V dropped 5 bases and J dropped 6; count of bases not matched to a gene: 3. The CDR3 is made up of 13 amino acids. This CDR3 is CASSLDRGDTQYF. In DNA form, the CDR3 reads TGTGCCAGCAGTCTCGACAGGGGGGATACGCAGTATTTT.

The chain carries TRBV7-2 and TRBJ2-3; D perhaps matches TRBD1 (6 bases). The CDR3 is 15 residues long. Germline V gives CDR1 SGHTA, CDR2 FQGNSA. Trimming shortened V by 3 bases and J by 1 base, and 11 bases separated the two germline ends. The CDR3: CASSFKTGRTDTQYF. Written as DNA, the CDR3 is TGTGCCAGCAGCTTTAAGACAGGTCGCACAGATACGCAGTATTTT.

The chain combines TRBV6-5 with TRBJ1-2; D ambiguous. Per germline, CDR1 MNHEY and CDR2 SVGAGI. This CDR3 is 16 amino acids long. The ends were cut back, 0 bases at V and 7 bases at J, with 18 bases in the middle. This CDR3 reads CASSYSIRSLRGGYTF. The DNA of the CDR3 is TGTGCCAGCAGTTACTCGATCCGTAGTCTCCGAGGTGGCTACACCTTC.